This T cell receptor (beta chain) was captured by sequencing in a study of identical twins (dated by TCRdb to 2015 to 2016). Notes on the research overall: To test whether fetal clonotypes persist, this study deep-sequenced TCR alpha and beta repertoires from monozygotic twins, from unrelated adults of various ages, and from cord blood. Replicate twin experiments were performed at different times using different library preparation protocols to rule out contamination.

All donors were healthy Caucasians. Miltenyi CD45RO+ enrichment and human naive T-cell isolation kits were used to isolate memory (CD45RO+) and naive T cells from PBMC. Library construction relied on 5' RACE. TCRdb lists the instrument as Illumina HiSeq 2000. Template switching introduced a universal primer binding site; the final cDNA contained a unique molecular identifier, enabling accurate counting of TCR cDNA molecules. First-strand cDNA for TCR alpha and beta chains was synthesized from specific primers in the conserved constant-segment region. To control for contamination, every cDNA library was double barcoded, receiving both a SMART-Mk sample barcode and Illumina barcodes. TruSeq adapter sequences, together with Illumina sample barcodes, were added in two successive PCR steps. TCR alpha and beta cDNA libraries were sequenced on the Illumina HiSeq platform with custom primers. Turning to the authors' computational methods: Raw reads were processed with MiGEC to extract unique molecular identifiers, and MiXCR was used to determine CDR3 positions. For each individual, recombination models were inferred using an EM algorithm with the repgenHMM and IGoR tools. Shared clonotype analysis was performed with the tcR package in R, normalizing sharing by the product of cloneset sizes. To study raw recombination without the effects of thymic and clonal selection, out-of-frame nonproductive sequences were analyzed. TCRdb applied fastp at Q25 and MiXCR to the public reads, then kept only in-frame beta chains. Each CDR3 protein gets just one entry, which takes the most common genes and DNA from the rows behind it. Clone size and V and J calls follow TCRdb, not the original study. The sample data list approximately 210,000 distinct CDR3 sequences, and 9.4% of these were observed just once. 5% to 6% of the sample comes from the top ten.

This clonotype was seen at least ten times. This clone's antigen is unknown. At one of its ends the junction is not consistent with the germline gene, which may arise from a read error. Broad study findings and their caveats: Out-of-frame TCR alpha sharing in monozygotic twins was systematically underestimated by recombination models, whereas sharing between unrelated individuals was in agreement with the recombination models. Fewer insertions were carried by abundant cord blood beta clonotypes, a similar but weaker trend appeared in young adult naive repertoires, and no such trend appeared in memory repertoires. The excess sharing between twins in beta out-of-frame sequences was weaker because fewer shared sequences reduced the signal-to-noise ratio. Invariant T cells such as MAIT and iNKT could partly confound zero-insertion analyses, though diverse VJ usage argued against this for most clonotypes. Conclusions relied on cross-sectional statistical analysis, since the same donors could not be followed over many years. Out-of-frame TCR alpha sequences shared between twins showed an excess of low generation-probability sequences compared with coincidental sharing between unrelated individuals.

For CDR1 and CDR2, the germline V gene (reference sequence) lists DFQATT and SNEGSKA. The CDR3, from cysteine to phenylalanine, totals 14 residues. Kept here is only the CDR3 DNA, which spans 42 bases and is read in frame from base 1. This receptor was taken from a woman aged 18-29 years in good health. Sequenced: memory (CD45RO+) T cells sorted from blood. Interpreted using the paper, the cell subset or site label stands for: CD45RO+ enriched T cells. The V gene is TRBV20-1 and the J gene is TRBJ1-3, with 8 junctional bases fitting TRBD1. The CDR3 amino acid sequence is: CSAGDRGSGNTIYF. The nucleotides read TGCAGTGCTGGAGACAGGGGATCTGGAAACACCATATATTTT.